The T cell receptor (beta chain) described here comes from a study of blood T cell repertoires in COVID-19. Across the study: Material from acute and convalescent COVID-19 was sourced from the United States, Italy and Spain. T cells, B-cell-depleted T cells, or PBMCs supplied cDNA or gDNA.

As originally analysed: Cell counts per sample came from amplifying reference gene primers. Libraries were prepared by immunoSEQ multiplex PCR; TCRdb keeps only in-frame clonotypes and omits some of them. For V, J and clone size, that table is used; D and trimming come from the DNA. This sample has under 200,000 clones, with approximately 83% found just once. This clone was seen a handful of times. V was trimmed by 6 bases and J by 0 bases, leaving 6 bases between them. The CDR3 contains 13 residues. The germline CDR1 and CDR2 sequences are SNHLY and FYNNEI. V gene TRBV2 combines with J gene TRBJ1-5; D gene uncertain. This clonotype originated in a man aged 55 to 70 with acute or convalescent COVID-19. Sequenced input: peripheral blood. This CDR3 reads CASRRDSNQPQHF. In DNA, the CDR3 is TGTGCCAGCAGGCGAGATAGCAATCAGCCCCAGCATTTT. The complete variable domain, with remaining parts taken from reference TRBV2 and TRBJ1-5, reads EPEVTQTPSHQVTQMGQEVILRCVPISNHLYFYWYRQILGQKVEFLVSFYNNEISEKSEIFDDQFSVERPDGSNFTLKIRSTKLEDSAMYFCASRRDSNQPQHFGDGTRLSIL.